In this sample, the clone carrying this T cell receptor beta chain turned up many times. What it recognizes is unknown. These data originate in a study of spatial heterogeneity in lung cancer. Time point specified: sample taken at primary tumor resection. Tumor, nontumor lung or frozen PBMC supplied whole RNA, sequenced without sorting. Study-level findings and limits: Tumor mutation counts were tracked by expanded intratumoral alpha and beta TCR counts.

The V and J ends lost 4 bases and 5 bases respectively, with 4 bases between them. Germline CDR1 is MNHEY and CDR2 is SMNVEV (reference sequence). This CDR3 has 11 amino acids. MiXCR, run by TCRdb on the 5' RACE reads, gives a single entry per CDR3 protein. Here the sample spans approximately 11,000 distinct CDR3 sequences, 5.1% being singletons. This clonotype originated in a male donor with early-stage non-small cell lung cancer. The sequencing here drew on lung tumor tissue, taken at surgery. V usage is TRBV27 and J usage is TRBJ2-3, with D unclear. The CDR3 DNA reads as TGTGCCAGCAGTTCTGGAGATACGCAGTATTTT. Its protein product is CASSSGDTQYF.